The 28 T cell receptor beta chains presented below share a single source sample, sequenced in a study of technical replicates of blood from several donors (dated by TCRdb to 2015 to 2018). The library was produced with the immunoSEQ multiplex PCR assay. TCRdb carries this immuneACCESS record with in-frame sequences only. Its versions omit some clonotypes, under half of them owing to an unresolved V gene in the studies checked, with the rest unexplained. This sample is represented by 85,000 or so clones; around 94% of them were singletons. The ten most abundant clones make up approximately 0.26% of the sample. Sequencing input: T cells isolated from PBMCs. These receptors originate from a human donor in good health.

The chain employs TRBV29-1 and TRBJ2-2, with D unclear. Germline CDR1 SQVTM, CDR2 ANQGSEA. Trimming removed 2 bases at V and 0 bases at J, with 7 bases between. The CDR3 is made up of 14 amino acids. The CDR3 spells CSVEQFPNTGELFF. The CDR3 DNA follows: TGCAGCGTTGAACAGTTTCCGAACACCGGGGAGCTGTTTTTT.

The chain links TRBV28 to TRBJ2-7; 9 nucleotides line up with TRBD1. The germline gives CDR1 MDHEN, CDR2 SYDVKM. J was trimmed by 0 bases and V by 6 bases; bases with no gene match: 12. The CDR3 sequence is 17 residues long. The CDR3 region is CASSLGYDRGNSYEQYF. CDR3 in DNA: TGTGCCAGCAGCCTAGGGTACGACAGGGGGAACTCCTACGAGCAGTACTTC.

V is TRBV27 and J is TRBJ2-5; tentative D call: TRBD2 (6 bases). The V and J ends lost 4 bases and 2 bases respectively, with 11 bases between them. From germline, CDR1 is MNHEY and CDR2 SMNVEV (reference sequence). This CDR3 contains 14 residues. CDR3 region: CASSSLARQETQYF. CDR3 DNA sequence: TGTGCCAGCAGTTCCCTAGCGAGACAAGAGACCCAGTACTTC.

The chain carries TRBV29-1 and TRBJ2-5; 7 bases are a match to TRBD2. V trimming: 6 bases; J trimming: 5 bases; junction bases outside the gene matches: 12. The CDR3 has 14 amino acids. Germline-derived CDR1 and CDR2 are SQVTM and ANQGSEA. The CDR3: CSVGYPQGGETQYF. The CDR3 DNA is TGCAGCGTGGGGTACCCTCAGGGAGGGGAGACCCAGTACTTC.

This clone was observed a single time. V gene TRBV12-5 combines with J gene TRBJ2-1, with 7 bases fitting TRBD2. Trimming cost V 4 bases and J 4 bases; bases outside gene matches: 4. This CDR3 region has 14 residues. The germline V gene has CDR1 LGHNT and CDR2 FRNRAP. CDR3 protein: CASGSGGPYNEQFF. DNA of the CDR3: TGTGCTAGTGGTTCGGGGGGACCTTACAATGAGCAGTTCTTC.

For the CDR3, the DNA is TGTGCCAGTAGTATAGTTGGCAATAGCAATCAGCCCCAGCATTTT. Protein sequence: CASSIVGNSNQPQHF. The genes are TRBV19 and TRBJ1-5; D uncertain. CDR1 and CDR2 from the germline V gene are LNHDA and SQIVND (reference sequence). Trimming stripped 1 base from V and 0 bases from J, with 7 bases between. This CDR3 contains 15 residues.

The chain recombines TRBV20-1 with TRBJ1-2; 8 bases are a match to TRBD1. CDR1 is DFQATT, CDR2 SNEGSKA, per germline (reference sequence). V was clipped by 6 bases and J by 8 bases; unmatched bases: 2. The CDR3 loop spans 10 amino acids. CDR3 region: CSAQGAGYTF. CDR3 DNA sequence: TGCAGTGCGCAGGGGGCAGGCTACACCTTC.

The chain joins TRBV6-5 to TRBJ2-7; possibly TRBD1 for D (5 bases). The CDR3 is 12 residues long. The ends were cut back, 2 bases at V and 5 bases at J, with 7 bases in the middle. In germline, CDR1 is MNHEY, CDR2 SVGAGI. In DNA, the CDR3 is TGTGCCAGCAGTTACAGGGGCAACGAGCAGTACTTC. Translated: CASSYRGNEQYF.

The CDR3 is CASTPGGTYNEQFF. Here the CDR3 DNA reads TGTGCCAGCACCCCTGGAGGGACCTACAATGAGCAGTTCTTC. The chain uses TRBV25-1 and TRBJ2-1; D may be TRBD2 (6 bases). Germline V gene lookup returns CDR1 MGHDK and CDR2 SYGVNS. The length of the CDR3 is 14 residues. The germline V and J ends were trimmed by 7 bases and 2 bases, with 12 bases remaining between them.

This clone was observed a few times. The CDR3 DNA reads TGTGCCAGCGGCGGGAGGCGGGGGAATGAGCAGTTCTTC. It translates to CASGGRRGNEQFF. The chain joins TRBV6-5 to TRBJ2-1; 8 bases line up with TRBD2. CDR3 length: 13 residues. The trim removed 8 bases at V and 7 bases at J, leaving 7 bases unmatched. Per germline, CDR1 MNHEY and CDR2 SVGAGI.

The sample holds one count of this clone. The CDR3 spells CAIRGDTEAFF. CDR3 coding DNA: TGTGCCATCAGAGGGGACACTGAAGCTTTCTTT. The chain couples TRBV10-3 to TRBJ1-1; maybe TRBD1 (5 bases). There are 11 residues in the CDR3. With 6 bases removed from V and 3 bases from J, the gap between germline ends came to 5 bases. Germline V gene data show CDR1 as ENHRY and CDR2 as SYGVKD.

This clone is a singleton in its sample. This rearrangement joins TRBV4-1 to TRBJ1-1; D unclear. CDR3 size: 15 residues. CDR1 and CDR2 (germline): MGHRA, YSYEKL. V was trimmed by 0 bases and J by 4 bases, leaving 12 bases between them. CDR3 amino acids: CASSQEPIPGTEAFF. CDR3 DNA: TGCGCCAGCAGCCAAGAACCGATTCCGGGCACTGAAGCTTTCTTT.

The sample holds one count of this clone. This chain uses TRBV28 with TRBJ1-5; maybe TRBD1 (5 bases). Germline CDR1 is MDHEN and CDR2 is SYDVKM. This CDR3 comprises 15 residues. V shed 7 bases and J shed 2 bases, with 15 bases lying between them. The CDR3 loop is CASMGGGSGNQPQHF. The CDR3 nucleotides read TGTGCCAGCATGGGGGGGGGTTCGGGCAATCAGCCCCAGCATTTT.

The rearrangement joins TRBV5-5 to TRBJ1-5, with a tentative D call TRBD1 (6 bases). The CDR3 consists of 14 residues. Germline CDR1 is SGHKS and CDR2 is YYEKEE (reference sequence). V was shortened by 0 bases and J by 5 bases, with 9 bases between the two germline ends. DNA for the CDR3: TGTGCCAGCAGCTTGGCTTCAGGGGATCAGCCCCAGCATTTT. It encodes CASSLASGDQPQHF.

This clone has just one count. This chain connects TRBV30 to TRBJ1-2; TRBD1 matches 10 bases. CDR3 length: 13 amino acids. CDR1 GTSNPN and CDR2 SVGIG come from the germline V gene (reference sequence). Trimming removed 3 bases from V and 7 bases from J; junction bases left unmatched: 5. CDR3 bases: TGTGCCTGGAGCGACAGGGGGCTTCGTGGCTACACCTTC. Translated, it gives CAWSDRGLRGYTF.

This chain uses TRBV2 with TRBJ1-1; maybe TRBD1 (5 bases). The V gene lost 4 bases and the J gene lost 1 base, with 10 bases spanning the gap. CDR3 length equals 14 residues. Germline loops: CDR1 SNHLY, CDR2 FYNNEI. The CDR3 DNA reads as TGTGCCAGCAGTGTTAATAGGGGGAACACTGAAGCTTTCTTT. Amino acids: CASSVNRGNTEAFF.

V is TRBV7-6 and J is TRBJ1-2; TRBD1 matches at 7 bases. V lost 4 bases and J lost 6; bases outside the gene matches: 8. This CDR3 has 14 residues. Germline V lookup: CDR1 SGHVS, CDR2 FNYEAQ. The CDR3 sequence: CASSSQTGSNGYTF. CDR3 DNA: TGTGCCAGCAGCTCCCAGACAGGGTCGAATGGCTACACCTTC.

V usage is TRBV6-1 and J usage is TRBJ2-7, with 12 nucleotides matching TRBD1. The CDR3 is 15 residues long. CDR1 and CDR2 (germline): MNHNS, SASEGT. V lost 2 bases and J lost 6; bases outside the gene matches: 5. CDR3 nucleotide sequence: TGTGCCAGCAGTGAAAAGGGACAGGGGGCTTCCGAGCAGTACTTC. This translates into CASSEKGQGASEQYF.

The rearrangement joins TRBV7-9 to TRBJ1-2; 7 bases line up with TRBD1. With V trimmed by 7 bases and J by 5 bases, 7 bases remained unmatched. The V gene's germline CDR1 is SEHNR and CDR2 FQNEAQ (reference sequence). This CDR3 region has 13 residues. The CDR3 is CASTTGTAYGYTF. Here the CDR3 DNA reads TGTGCCAGCACAACCGGGACAGCTTATGGCTACACCTTC.

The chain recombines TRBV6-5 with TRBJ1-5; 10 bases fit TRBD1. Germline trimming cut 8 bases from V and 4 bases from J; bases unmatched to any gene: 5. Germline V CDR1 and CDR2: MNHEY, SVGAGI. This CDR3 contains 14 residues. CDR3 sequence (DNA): TGTGCCAGCCAGAGACAGGGGGCTAATCAGCCCCAGCATTTT. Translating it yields CASQRQGANQPQHF.

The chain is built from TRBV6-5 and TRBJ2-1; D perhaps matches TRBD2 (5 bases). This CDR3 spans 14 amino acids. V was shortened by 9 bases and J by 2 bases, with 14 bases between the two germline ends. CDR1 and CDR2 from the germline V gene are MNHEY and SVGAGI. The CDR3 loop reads CASHEDGTYNEQFF. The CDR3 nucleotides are TGTGCCAGTCATGAAGACGGGACCTACAATGAGCAGTTCTTC.

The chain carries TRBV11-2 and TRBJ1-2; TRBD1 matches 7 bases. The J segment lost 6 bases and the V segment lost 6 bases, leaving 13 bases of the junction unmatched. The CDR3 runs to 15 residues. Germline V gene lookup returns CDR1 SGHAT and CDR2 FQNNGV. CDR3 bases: TGTGCCAGCAGTTCGGTACAGGGGCTCAGGAATGGCTACACCTTC. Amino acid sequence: CASSSVQGLRNGYTF.

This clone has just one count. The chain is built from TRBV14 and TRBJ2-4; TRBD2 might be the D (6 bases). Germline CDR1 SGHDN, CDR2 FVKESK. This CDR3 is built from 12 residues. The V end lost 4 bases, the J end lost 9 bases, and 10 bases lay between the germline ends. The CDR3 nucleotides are TGTGCCAGCAGCCCTCCCGGGGGCATTCAGTACTTC. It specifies CASSPPGGIQYF.

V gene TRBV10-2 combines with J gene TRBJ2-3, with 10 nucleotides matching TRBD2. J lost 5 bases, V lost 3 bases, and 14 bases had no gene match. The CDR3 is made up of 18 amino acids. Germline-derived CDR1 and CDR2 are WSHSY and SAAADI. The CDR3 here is CASSEFKLAGRNGDTQYF. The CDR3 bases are TGCGCCAGCAGTGAATTTAAACTAGCGGGAAGGAATGGAGATACGCAGTATTTT.

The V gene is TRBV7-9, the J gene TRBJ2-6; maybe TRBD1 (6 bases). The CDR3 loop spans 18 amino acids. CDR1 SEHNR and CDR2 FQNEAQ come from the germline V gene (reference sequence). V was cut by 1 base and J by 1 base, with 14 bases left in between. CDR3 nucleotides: TGTGCCAGCAGCTTAGGGACAGCTGACCTATCTGGGGCCAACGTCCTGACTTTC. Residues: CASSLGTADLSGANVLTF. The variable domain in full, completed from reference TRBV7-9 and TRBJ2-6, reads DTGVSQNPRHKITKRGQNVTFRCDPISEHNRLYWYRQTLGQGPEFLTYFQNEAQLEKSRLLSDRFSAERPKGSFSTLEIQRTEQGDSAMYLCASSLGTADLSGANVLTFGAGSRLTVL.

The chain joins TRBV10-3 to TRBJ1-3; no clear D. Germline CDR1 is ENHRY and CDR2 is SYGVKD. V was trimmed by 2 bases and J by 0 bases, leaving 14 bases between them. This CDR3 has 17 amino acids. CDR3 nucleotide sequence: TGTGCCATCAGTGAGCCCTTGGACTCGATCTCTGGAAACACCATATATTTT. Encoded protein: CAISEPLDSISGNTIYF.

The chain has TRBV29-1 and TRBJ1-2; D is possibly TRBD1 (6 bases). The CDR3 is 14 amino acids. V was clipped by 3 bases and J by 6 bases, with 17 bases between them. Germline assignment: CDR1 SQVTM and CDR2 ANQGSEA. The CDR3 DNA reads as TGCAGCGTTGACCGAGGGGGATCGAGGGATGGCTACACCTTC. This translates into CSVDRGGSRDGYTF. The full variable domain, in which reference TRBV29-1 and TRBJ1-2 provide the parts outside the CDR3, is SAVISQKPSRDICQRGTSLTIQCQVDSQVTMMFWYRQQPGQSLTLIATANQGSEATYESGFVIDKFPISRPNLTFSTLTVSNMSPEDSSIYLCSVDRGGSRDGYTFGSGTRLTVV.

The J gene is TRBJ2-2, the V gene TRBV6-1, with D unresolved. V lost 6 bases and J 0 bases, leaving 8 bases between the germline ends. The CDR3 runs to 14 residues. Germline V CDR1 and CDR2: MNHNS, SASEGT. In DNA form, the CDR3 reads TGTGCCAGCAGGTTGAGGACGAACACCGGGGAGCTGTTTTTT. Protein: CASRLRTNTGELFF.